The TCR beta chain described here comes from a study of early T cells in non-severe SARS-CoV-2 infection (dated by TCRdb to about 2021). About the investigation overall: Bulk RNA from unsorted whole blood was used for TCR sequencing, so alpha and beta chains could not be paired.

This was a case-control study nested in a cohort of healthcare workers in London, UK, who had nasopharyngeal swab PCR tests and blood samples taken every week. Healthcare workers were enrolled in the week of the UK lockdown, from 23 to 31 March 2020, and were followed every week for up to about 16 weeks. In this sample, this clonotype turned up many times. Its antigen has not been determined. The input lacks base qualities; no much larger clone sits a single base away. The investigation overall reported the following: VDJdb matching was skewed toward anti-spike CD8 responses and likely underestimated virus-specific expansions, missing private and CD4 specificities.

The library was made by 5' RACE. Sequencing relied on a NextSeq 500. The TCR library protocol attached unique molecular identifiers to individual cDNA molecules to correct for sequencing error and PCR bias. Both TCR alpha and beta chains were sequenced, and tight co-correlation was observed between alpha and beta sequence abundances in each sample. The published analysis was carried out like this. V gene, J gene and CDR3 annotation of TCR sequences was performed with Decombinator V4. TCRs were defined as expanded if a significant change between any two time points was detected under a Poisson model with p below 0.0001. TCR abundances were normalised to the total number of TCRs sequenced per sample and were expressed as counts per million. TRAV1-2 paired with TRAJ12, TRAJ20 or TRAJ33 defined MAIT TCRs, while TRAV10 paired with TRAJ18 defined iNKT TCRs. VDJdb, accessed 1 November 2021, was searched for CMV, EBV and SARS-CoV-2 annotated TCRs, with TCRs annotated for multiple antigens excluded. TCRdb applied fastp at Q25 and MiXCR to the public reads, then kept only in-frame beta chains. Rows matching on CDR3 protein sequence are summarized as one entry with the most common DNA and genes. These V and J calls derive from TCRdb rather than the authors' analysis. Across this sample there are 120,000 or so distinct CDR3 sequences, with approximately 12% seen only once. 3.5% to 4% of the sample comes from the top ten.

Trimming removed 0 bases from V and 4 bases from J, leaving 13 bases between the germline ends. Per the germline V gene, SGDLS is the CDR1 and YYNGEE is the CDR2. From the cysteine through the phenylalanine, the CDR3 covers 15 amino acids. The kept DNA is CDR3 alone, 45 bases in frame from the first base. The V and J genes are TRBV9 and TRBJ1-2, with TRBD1 perhaps the D gene, on 5 matching bases. Sample: whole blood, taken at baseline. The sequence came from an adult who was a healthcare worker with PCR-confirmed SARS-CoV-2 infection or an uninfected control (not recorded which). Here is the DNA: TGTGCCAGCAGCGTAGGTGGCAGGGCGATCTATGGCTACACCTTC. It is translated as CASSVGGRAIYGYTF.